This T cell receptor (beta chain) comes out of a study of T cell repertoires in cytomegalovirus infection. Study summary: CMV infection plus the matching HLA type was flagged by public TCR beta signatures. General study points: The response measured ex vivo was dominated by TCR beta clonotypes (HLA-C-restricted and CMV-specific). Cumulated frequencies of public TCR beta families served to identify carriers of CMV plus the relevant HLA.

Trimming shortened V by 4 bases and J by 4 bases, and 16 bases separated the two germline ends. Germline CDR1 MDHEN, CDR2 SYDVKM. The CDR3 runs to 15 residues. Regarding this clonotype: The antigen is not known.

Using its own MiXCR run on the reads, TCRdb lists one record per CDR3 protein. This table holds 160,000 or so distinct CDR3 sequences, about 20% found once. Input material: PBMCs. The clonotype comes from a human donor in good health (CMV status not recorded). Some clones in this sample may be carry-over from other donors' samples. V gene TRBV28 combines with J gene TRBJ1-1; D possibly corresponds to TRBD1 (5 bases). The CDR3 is CASSSITGGATEAFF. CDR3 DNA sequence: TGTGCCAGCAGTTCAATAACAGGTGGGGCCACTGAAGCTTTCTTT.